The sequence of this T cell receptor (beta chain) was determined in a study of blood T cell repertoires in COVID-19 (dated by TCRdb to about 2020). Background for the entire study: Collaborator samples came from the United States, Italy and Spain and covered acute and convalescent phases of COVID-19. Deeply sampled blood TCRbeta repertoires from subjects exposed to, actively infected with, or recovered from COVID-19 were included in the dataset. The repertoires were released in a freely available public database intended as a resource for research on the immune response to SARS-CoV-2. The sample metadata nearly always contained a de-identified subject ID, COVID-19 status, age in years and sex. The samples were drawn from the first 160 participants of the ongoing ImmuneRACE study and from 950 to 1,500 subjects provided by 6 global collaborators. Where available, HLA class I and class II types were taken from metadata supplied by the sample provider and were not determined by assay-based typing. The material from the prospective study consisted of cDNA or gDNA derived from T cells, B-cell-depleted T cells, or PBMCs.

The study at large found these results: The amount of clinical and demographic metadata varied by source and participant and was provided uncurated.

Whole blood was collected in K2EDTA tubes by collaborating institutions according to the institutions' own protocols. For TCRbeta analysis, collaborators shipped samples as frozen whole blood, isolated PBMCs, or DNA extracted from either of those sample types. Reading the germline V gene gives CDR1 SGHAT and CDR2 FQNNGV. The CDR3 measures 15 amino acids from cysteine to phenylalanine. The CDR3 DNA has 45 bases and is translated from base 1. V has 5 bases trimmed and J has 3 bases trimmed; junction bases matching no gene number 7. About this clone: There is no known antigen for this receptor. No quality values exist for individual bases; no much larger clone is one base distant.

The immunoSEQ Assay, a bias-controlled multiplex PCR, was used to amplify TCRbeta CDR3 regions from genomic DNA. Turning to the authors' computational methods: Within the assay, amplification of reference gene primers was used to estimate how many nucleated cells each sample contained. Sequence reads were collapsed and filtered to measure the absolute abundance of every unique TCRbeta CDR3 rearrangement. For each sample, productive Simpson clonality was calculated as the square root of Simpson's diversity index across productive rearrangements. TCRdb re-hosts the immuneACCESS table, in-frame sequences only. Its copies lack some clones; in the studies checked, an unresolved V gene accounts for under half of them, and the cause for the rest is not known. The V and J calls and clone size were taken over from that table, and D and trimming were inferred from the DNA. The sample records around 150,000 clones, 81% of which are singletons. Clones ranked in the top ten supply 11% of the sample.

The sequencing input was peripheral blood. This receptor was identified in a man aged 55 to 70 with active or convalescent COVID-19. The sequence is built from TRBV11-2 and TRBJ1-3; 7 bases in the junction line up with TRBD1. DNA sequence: TGTGCCAGCAGCCGGGACAGAGGAAATGGAAACACCATATATTTT. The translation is CASSRDRGNGNTIYF. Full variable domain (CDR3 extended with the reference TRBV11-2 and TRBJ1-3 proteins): EAGVAQSPRYKIIEKRQSVAFWCNPISGHATLYWYQQILGQGPKLLIQFQNNGVVDDSQLPKDRFSAERLKGVDSTLKIQPAKLEDSAVYLCASSRDRGNGNTIYFGEGSWLTVV.